This T cell receptor (beta chain) was captured in a study of blood T cell repertoires in COVID-19. The data were produced by immunoSEQ multiplex PCR, yet TCRdb's version contains in-frame clones alone and is incomplete. The sample consists of 180,000 or so clones, 85% to 90% of them appearing once. The CDR3 contains 16 residues. V shed 0 bases, J shed 4 bases, and the junction held 10 bases outside the gene matches. CDR1 and CDR2 (germline): SGHRS, YFSETQ. V usage is TRBV5-1 and J usage is TRBJ2-7, with 7 bases aligning to TRBD1. The specimen was peripheral blood. This clonotype originated in a young man with acute or convalescent COVID-19. CDR3 in DNA: TGCGCCAGCAGCTTGGTTGCGGGTGAGGGGGCGTACGAGCAGTACTTC. Translated: CASSLVAGEGAYEQYF.